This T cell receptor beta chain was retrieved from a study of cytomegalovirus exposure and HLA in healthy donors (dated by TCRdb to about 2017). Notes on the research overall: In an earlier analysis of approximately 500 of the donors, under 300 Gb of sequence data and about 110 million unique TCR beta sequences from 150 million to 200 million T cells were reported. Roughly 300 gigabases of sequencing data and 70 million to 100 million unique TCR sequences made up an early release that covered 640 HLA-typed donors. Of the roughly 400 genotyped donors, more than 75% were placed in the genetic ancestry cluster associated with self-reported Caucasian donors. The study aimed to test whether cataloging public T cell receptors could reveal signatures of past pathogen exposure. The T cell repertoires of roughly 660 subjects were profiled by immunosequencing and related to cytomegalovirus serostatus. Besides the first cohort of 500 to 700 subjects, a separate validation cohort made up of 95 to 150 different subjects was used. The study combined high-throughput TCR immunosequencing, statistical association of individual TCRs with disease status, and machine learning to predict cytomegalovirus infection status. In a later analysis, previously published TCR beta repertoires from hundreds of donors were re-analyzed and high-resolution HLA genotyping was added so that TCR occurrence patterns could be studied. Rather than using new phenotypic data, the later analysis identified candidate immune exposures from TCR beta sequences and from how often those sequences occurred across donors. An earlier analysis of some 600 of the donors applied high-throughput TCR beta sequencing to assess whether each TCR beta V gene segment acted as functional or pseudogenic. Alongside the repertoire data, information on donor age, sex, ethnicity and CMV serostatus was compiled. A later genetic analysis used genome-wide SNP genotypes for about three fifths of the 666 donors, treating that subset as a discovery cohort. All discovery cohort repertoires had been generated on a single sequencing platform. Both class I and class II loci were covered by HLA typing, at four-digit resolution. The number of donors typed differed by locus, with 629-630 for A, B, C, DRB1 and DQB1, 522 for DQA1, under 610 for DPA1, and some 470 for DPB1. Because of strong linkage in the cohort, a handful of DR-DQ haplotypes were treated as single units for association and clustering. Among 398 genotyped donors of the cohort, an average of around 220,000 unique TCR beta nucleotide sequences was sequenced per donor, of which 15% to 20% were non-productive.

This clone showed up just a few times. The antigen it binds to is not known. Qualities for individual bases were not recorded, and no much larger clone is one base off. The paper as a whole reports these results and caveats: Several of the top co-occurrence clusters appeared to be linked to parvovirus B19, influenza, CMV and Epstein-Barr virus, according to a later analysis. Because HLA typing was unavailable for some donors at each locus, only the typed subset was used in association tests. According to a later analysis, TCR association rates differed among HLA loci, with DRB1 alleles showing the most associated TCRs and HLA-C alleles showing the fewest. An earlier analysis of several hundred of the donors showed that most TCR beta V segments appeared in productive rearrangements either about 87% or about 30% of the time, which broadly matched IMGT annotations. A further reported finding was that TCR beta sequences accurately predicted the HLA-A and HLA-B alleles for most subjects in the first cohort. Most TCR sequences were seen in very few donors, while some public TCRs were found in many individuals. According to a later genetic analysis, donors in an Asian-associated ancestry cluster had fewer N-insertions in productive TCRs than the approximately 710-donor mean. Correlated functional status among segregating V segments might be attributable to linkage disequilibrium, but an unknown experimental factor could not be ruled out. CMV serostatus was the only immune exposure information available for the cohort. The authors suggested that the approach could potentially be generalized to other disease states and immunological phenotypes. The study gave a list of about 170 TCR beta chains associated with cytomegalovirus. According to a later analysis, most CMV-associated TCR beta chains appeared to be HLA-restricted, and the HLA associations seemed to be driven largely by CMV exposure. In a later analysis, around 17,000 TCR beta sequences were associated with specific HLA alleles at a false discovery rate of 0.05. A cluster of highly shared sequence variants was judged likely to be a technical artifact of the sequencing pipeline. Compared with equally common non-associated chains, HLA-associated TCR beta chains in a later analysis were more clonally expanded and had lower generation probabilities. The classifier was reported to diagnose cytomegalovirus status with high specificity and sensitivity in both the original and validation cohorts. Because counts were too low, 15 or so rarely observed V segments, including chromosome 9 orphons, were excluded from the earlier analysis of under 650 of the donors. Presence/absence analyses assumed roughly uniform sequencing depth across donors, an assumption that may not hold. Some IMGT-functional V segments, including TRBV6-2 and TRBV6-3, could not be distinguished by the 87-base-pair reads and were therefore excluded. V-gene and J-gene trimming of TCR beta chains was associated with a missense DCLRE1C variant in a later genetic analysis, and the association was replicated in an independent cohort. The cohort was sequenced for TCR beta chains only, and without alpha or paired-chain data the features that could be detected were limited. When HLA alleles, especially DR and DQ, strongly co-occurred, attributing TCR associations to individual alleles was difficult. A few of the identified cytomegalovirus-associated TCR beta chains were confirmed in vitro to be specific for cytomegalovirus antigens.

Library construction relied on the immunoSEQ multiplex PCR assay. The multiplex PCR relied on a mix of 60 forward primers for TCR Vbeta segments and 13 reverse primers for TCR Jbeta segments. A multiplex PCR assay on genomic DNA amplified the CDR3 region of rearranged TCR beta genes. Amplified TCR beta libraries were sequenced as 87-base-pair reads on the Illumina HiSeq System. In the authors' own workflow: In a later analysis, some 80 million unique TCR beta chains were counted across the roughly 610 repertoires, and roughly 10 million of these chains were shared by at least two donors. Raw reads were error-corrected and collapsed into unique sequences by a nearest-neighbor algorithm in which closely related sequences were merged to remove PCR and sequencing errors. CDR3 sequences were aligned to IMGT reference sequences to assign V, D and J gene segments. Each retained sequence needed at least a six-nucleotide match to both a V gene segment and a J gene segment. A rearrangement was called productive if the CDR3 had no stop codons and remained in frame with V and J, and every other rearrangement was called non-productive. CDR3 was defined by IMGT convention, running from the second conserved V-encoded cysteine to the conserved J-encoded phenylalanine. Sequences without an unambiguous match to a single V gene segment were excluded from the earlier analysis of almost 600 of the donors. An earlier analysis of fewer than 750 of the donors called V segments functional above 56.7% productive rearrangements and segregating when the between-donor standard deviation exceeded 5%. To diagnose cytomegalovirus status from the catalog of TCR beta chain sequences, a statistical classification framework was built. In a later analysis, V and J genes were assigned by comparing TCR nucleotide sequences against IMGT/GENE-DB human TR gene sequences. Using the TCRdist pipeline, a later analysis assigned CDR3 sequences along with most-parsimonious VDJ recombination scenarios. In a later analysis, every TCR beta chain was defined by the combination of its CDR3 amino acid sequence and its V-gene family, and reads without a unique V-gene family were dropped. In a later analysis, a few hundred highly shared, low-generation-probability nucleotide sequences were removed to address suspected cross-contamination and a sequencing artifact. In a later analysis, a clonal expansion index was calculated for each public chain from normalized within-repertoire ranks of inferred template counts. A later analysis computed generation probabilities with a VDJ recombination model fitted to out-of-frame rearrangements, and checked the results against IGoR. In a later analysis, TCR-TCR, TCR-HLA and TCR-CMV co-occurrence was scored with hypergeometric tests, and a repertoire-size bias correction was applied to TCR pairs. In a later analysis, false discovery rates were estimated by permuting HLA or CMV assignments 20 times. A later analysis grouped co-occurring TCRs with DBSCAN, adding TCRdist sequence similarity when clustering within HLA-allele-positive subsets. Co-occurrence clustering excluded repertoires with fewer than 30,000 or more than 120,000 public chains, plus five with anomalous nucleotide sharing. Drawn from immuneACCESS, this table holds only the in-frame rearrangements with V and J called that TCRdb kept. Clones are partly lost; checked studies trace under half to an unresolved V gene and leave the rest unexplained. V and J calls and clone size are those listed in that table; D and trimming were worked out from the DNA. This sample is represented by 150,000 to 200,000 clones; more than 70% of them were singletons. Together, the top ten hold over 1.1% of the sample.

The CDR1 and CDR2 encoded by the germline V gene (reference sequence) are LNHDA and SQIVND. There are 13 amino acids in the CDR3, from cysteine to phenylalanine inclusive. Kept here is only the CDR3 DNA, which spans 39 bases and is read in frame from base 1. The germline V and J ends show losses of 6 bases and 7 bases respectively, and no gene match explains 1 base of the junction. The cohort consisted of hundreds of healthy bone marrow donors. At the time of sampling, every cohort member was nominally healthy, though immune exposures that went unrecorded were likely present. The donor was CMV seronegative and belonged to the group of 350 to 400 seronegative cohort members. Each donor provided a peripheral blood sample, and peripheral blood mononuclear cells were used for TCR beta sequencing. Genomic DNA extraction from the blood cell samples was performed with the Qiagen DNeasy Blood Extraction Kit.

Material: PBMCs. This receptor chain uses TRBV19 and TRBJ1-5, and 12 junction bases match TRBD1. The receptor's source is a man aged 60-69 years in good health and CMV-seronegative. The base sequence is TGTGCCAGTAGCGGGACAGGGGGCCAGCCCCAGCATTTT. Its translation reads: CASSGTGGQPQHF. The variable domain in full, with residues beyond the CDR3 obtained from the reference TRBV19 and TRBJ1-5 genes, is DGGITQSPKYLFRKEGQNVTLSCEQNLNHDAMYWYRQDPGQGLRLIYYSQIVNDFQKGDIAEGYSVSREKKESFPLTVTSAQKNPTAFYLCASSGTGGQPQHFGDGTRLSIL.